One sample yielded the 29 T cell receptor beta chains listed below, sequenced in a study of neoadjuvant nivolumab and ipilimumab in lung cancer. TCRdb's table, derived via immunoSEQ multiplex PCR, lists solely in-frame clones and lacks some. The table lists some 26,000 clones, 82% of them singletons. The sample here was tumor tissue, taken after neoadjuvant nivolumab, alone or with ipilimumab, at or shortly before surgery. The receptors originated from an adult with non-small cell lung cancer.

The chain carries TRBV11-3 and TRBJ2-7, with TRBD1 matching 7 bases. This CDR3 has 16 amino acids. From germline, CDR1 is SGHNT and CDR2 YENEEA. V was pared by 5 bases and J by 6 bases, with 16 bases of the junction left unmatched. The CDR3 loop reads CASSPRDSVTRSEQYF. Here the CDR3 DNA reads TGTGCCAGCAGCCCCAGGGACAGCGTTACTAGAAGCGAGCAGTACTTC.

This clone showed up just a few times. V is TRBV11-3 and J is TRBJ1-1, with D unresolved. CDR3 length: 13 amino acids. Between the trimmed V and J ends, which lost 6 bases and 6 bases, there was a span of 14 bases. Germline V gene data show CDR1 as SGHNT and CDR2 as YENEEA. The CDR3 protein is CASRIAGVPEAFF. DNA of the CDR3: TGTGCCAGCAGAATAGCTGGGGTCCCTGAAGCTTTCTTT.

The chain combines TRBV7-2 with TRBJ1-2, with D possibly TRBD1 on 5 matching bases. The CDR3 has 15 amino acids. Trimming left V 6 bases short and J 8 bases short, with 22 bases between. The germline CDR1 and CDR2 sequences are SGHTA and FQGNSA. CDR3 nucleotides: TGTGCCAGCAGACCGAAATTGGGGGGAACGGGCGGCTACACCTTC. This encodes CASRPKLGGTGGYTF.

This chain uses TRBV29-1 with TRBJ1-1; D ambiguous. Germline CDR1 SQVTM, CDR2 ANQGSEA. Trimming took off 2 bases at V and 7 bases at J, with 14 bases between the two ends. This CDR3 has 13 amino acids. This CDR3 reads CSVERAGQLEAFF. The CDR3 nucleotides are TGCAGCGTTGAACGGGCCGGCCAGCTTGAAGCTTTCTTT.

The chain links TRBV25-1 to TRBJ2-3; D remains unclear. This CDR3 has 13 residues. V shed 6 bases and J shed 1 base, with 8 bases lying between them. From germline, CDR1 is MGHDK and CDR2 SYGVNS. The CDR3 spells CASRSGGTDTQYF. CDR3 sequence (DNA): TGTGCCAGCAGGTCCGGAGGCACAGATACGCAGTATTTT.

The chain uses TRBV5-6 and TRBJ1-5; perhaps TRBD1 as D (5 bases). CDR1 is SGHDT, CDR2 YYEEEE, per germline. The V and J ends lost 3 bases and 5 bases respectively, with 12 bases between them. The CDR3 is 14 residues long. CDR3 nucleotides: TGTGCCAGCAGCTCCAGGGCCCTGTATCAGCCCCAGCATTTT. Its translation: CASSSRALYQPQHF.

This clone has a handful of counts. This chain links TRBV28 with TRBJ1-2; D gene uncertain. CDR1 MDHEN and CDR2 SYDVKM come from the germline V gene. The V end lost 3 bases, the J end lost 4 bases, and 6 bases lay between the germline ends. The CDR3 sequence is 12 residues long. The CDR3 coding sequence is TGTGCCAGCAGTTTTCTGGGCTATGGCTACACCTTC. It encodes CASSFLGYGYTF.

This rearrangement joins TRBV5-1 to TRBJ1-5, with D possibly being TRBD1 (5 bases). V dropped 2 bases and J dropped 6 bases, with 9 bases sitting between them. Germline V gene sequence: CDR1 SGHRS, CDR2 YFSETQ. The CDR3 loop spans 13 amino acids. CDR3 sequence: CASSFTGFQPQHF. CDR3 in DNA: TGCGCCAGCAGCTTTACAGGCTTTCAGCCCCAGCATTTT.

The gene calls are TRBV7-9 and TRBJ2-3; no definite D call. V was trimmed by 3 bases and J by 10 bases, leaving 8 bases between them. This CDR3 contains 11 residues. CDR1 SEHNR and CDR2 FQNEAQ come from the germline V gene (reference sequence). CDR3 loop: CASSLGNAQYF. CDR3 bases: TGTGCCAGCAGCTTGGGGAATGCGCAGTATTTT.

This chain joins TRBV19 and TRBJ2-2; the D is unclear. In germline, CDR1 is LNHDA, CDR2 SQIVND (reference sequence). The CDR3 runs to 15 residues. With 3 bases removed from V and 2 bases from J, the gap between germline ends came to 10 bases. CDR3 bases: TGTGCCAGTAGTATTGTCAGCAAAAACACCGGGGAGCTGTTTTTT. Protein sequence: CASSIVSKNTGELFF.

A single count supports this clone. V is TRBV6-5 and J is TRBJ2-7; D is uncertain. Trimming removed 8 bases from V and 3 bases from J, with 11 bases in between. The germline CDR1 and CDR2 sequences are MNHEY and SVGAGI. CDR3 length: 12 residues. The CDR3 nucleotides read TGTGCCAGCCACAGCCCCTTCTACGAGCAGTACTTC. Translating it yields CASHSPFYEQYF.

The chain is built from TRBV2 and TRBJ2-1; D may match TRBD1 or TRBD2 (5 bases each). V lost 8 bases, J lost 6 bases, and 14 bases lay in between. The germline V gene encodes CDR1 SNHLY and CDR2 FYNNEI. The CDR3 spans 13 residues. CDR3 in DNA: TGTGCCAGCTCCGGGACCGGAGCCAATGAGCAGTTCTTC. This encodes CASSGTGANEQFF.

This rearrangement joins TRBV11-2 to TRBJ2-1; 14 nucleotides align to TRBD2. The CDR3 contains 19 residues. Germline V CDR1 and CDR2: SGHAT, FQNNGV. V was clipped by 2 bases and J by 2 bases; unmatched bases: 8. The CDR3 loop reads CASSLMGLAGVITYNEQFF. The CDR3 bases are TGTGCCAGCAGCTTAATGGGACTAGCGGGAGTAATAACCTACAATGAGCAGTTCTTC.

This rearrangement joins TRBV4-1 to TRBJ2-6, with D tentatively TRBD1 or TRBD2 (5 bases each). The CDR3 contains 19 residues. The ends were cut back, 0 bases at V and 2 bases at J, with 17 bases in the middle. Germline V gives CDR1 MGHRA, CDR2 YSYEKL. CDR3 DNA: TGCGCCAGCAGCCAAGATTTTTTAGGGACCTACCCTGGGGCCAACGTCCTGACTTTC. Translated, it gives CASSQDFLGTYPGANVLTF.

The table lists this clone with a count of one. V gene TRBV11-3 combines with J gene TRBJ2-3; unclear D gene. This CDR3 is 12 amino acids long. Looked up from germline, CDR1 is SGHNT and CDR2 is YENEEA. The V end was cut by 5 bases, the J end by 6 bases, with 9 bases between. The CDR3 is CASSPMGDTQYF. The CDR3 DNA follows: TGTGCCAGCAGCCCTATGGGTGATACGCAGTATTTT.

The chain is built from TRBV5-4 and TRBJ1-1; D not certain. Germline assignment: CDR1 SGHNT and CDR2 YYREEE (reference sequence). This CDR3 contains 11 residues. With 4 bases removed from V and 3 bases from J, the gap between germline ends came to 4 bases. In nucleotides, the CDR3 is TGTGCCAGCAGCGACTACACTGAAGCTTTCTTT. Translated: CASSDYTEAFF.

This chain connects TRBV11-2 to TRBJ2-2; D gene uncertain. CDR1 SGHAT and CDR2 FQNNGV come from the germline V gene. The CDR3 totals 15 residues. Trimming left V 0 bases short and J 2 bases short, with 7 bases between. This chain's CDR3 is CASSLDPGNTGELFF. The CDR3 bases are TGTGCCAGCAGCTTAGACCCGGGTAACACCGGGGAGCTGTTTTTT.

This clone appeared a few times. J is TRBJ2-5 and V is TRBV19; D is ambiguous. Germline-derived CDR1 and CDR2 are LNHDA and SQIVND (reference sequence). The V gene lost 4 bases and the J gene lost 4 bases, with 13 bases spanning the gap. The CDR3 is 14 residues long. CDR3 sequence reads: CASSTGSPRETQYF. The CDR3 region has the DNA TGTGCCAGTAGTACGGGCAGCCCGAGAGAGACCCAGTACTTC.

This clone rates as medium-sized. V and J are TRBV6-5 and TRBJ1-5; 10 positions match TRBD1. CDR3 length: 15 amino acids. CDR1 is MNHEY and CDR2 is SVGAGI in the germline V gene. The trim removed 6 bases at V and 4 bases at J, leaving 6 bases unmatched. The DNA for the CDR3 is TGTGCCAGCAGGACCCGGGACAGGGGTAATCAGCCCCAGCATTTT. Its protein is CASRTRDRGNQPQHF.

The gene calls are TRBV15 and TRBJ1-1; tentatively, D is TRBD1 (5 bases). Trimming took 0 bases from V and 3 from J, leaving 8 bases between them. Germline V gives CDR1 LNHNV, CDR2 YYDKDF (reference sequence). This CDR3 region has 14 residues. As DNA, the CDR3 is TGTGCCACCAGCAGAGATCCCAGGGACACTGAAGCTTTCTTT. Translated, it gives CATSRDPRDTEAFF.

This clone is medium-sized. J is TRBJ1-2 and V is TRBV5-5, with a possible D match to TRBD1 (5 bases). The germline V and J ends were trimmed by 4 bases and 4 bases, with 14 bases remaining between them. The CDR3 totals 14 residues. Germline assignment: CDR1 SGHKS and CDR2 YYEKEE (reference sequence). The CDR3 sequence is CASSPDSGGYGYTF. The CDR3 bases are TGTGCCAGCAGCCCGGATTCGGGGGGCTATGGCTACACCTTC.

In nucleotides, the CDR3 is TGTGCCAGCAGCTGGGGGCCGGGGACCCAGTACTTC. It yields the protein CASSWGPGTQYF. V gene TRBV7-2 combines with J gene TRBJ2-5, with D tentatively TRBD1 (6 bases). The germline V gene encodes CDR1 SGHTA and CDR2 FQGNSA. Trimming left V 4 bases short and J 7 bases short, with 10 bases between. The CDR3 covers 12 residues.

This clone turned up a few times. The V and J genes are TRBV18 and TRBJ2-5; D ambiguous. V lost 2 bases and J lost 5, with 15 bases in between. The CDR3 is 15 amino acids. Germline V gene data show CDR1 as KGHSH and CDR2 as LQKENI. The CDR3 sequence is CASSPGGIVGETQYF. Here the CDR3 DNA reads TGTGCCAGCTCACCAGGTGGTATAGTGGGGGAGACCCAGTACTTC. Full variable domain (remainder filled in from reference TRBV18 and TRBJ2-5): NAGVMQNPRHLVRRRGQEARLRCSPMKGHSHVYWYRQLPEEGLKFMVYLQKENIIDESGMPKERFSAEFPKEGPSILRIQQVVRGDSAAYFCASSPGGIVGETQYFGPGTRLLVL.

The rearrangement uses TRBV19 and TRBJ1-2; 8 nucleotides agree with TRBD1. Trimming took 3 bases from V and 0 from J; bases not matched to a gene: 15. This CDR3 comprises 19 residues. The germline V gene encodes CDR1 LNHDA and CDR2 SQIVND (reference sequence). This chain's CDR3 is CASSMTWTGYVLANYGYTF. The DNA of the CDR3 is TGTGCCAGTAGTATGACCTGGACAGGGTACGTCCTAGCTAACTATGGCTACACCTTC.

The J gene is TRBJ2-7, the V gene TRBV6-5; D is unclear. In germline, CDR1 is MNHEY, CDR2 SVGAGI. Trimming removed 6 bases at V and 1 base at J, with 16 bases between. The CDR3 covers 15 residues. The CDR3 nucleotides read TGTGCCAGCAGCCCGATGCTGCAGGCGTCCTACGAGCAGTACTTC. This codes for CASSPMLQASYEQYF.

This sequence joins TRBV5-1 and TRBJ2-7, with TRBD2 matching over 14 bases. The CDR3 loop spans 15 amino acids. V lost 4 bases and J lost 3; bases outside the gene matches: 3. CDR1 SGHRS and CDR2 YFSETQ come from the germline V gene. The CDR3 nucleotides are TGCGCCAGCAGCACGGGGACTAGCGGGAGCTACGAGCAGTACTTC. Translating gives CASSTGTSGSYEQYF.

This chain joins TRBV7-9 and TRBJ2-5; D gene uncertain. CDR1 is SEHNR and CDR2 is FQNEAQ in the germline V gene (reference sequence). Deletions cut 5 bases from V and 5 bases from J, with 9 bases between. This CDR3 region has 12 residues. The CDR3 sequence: CASSTPMETQYF. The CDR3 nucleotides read TGTGCCAGCAGCACTCCGATGGAGACCCAGTACTTC.

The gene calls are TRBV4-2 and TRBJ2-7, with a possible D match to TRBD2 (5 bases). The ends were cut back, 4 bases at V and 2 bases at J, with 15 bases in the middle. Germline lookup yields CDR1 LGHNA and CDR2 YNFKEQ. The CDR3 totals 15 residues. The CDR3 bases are TGTGCCAGCAGCCCATCGGGATCTCGGACCTACGAGCAGTACTTC. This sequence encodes CASSPSGSRTYEQYF.

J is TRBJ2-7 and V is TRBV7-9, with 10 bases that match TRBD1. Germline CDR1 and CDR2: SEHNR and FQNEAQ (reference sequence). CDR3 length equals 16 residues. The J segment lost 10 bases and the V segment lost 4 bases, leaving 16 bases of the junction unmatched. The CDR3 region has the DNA TGTGCCAGCAGCTCCTCTCCGGGACAGGGGAACGAAGGTCAGTACTTC. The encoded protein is CASSSSPGQGNEGQYF.